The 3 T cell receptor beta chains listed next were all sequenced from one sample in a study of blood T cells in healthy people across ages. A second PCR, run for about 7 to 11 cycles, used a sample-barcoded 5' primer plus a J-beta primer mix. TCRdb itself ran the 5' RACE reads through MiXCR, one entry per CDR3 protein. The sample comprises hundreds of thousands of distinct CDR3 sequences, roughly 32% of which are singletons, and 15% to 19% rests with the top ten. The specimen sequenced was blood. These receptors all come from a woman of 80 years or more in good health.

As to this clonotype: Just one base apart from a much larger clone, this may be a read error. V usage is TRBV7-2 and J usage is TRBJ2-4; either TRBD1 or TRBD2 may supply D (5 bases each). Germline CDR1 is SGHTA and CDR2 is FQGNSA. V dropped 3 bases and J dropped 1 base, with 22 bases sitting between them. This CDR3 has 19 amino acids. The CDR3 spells CASSLLTTGRGEAKNIQYF. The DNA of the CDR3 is TGTGCCAGCAGCTTGTTGACAACAGGACGGGGAGAGGCCAAAAACATTCAGTACTTC.

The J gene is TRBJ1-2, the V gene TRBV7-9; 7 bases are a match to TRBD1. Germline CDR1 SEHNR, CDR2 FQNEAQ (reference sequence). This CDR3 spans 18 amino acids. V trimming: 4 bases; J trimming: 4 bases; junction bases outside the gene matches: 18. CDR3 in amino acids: CASSSRTETGVQGYGYTF. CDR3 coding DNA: TGTGCCAGCAGCTCCAGGACAGAAACAGGGGTCCAGGGCTATGGCTACACCTTC.

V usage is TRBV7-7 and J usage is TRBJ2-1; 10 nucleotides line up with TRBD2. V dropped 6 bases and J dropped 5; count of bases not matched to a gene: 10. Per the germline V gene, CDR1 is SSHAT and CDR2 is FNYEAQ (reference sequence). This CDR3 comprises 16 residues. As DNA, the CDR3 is TGTGCCAGCAGTATAGGGCGAGCGGGGGGGAACAATGAGCAGTTCTTC. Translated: CASSIGRAGGNNEQFF.